This T cell receptor (beta chain) was sequenced for a study of blood T cell repertoires in COVID-19. Study-level background: The origin of the acute and convalescent COVID-19 samples was the United States, Italy and Spain. PBMCs, B-cell-depleted T cells, or T cells were the source of the cDNA or gDNA that made up the material.

Authors' processing steps: By means of reference gene primer amplification, nucleated cell counts were estimated. Clones were read by immunoSEQ multiplex PCR, and TCRdb kept only the in-frame ones, dropping some. V, J and clone size are those of that table, while D and trimming were read from the DNA. The sample gives a few hundred thousand clones, approximately 89% of which show up once; roughly 12% is in the top ten. Enrollment of patients from Seattle took place during active infection, with longitudinal follow-up. Germline CDR1 is MNHEY and CDR2 is SMNVEV (reference sequence). With V trimmed by 3 bases and J by 6 bases, 7 bases remained unmatched. This CDR3 is 15 amino acids long.

Sequencing used peripheral blood. V usage is TRBV27 and J usage is TRBJ1-2; 10 bases are a match to TRBD1. This TCR was sampled from a woman aged 45-59 years with COVID-19, enrolled during active disease. CDR3 protein: CASSFAGQGRHGYTF. The CDR3, as DNA: TGTGCCAGCAGTTTCGCGGGACAGGGGAGGCATGGCTACACCTTC.